A single sample gave rise to the 12 T cell receptor beta chains below, sequenced in a study of beta chain features in type 1 diabetes. Points from the study as a whole: Shortening of TCRB CDR3s, moderate but significant, appeared in all four CD4+ subsets of Type 1 diabetes patients.

Isolated RNA was reverse transcribed in full, so expressed TCRB transcripts were sequenced. Profiling relied on immunoSEQ multiplex PCR, and the TCRdb table lists in-frame clones only, not all of them. The sample includes about 170,000 clones, under 9.5% of them seen just once. These receptors are not linked to any known antigen. The sequenced sample consisted of central memory CD4+ T cells from blood. These TCRs come from a man younger than 35 with type 1 diabetes.

This clone has a handful of counts. The chain employs TRBV6-6 and TRBJ2-1; 10 nucleotides agree with TRBD2. The germline gives CDR1 MNHNY, CDR2 SVGAGI (reference sequence). The CDR3 is 13 amino acids. Trimming cost V 8 bases and J 5 bases; bases outside gene matches: 3. CDR3 residues: CASRLAGDNEQFF. DNA for the CDR3: TGTGCCAGCCGGCTAGCGGGAGACAATGAGCAGTTCTTC.

The chain combines TRBV6-4 with TRBJ1-1, with D possibly TRBD1 on 5 matching bases. CDR1 MRHNA and CDR2 SNTAGT come from the germline V gene. V was cut by 2 bases and J by 11 bases, with 12 bases left in between. This CDR3 comprises 12 residues. CDR3 loop: CASSDDAGKAFF. CDR3 nucleotides: TGTGCCAGCAGTGACGATGCAGGGAAGGCTTTCTTT.

This sequence joins TRBV11-3 and TRBJ2-5, with D hard to call. The CDR3 sequence is 11 residues long. Per the germline V gene, CDR1 is SGHNT and CDR2 is YENEEA. Trimming took off 5 bases at V and 2 bases at J, with 3 bases between the two ends. The CDR3 loop reads CASSRQETQYF. CDR3 nucleotides: TGTGCCAGCAGCCGTCAAGAGACCCAGTACTTC.

This clone was recorded at least ten times. The V call is TRBV7-8, the J call TRBJ1-5; 9 positions agree with TRBD1. In germline, CDR1 is SGHVS, CDR2 FQNEAQ. This CDR3 contains 15 residues. With 5 bases clipped from V and 4 bases from J, the junction kept 6 bases outside the gene matches. In DNA, the CDR3 is TGTGCCAGCAGCCTCCACGGGACAGGGAATCAGCCCCAGCATTTT. Translated: CASSLHGTGNQPQHF.

The V and J genes are TRBV7-2 and TRBJ2-5, with D perhaps TRBD1 (6 bases). V was shortened by 4 bases and J by 2 bases, with 8 bases between the two germline ends. CDR1 SGHTA and CDR2 FQGNSA come from the germline V gene. The CDR3 sequence is 13 residues long. For the CDR3, the DNA is TGTGCCAGCAGCTCACAGGGTCAAGAGACCCAGTACTTC. Protein: CASSSQGQETQYF.

V gene TRBV28 combines with J gene TRBJ1-1, with D possibly matching TRBD1 (5 bases). CDR3 length: 13 amino acids. Between the trimmed V and J ends, which lost 2 bases and 3 bases, there was a span of 7 bases. Germline V gives CDR1 MDHEN, CDR2 SYDVKM. CDR3 sequence (DNA): TGTGCCAGCAGTTTACCAGGGTACACTGAAGCTTTCTTT. Translated, it gives CASSLPGYTEAFF.

This chain links TRBV7-2 with TRBJ2-7, with D tentatively TRBD1 (5 bases). This CDR3 has 13 amino acids. The V end was cut by 6 bases, the J end by 3 bases, with 12 bases between. From germline, CDR1 is SGHTA and CDR2 FQGNSA. CDR3 region: CASSFQGSYEQYF. The CDR3 DNA is TGTGCCAGCAGTTTTCAGGGTAGCTACGAGCAGTACTTC.

This clone was observed a few times. The J gene is TRBJ1-1, the V gene TRBV29-1; D might be TRBD1 (5 bases). The germline V gene encodes CDR1 SQVTM and CDR2 ANQGSEA. The CDR3 has 14 residues. V was clipped by 4 bases and J by 1 base, with 13 bases between them. The CDR3 loop is CSVVSGTRNTEAFF. CDR3 nucleotide sequence: TGCAGCGTTGTCTCCGGGACTAGGAACACTGAAGCTTTCTTT.

The J gene is TRBJ2-2, the V gene TRBV10-3; 11 bases align to TRBD2. After removal of 6 bases from V and 5 bases from J, the junction contained 8 bases not matched to a gene. The CDR3 contains 16 residues. Looked up from germline, CDR1 is ENHRY and CDR2 is SYGVKD. The CDR3 spells CAIRKLAGGTTGELFF. The CDR3 nucleotides read TGTGCCATCAGGAAGCTAGCGGGAGGAACTACCGGGGAGCTGTTTTTT.

This clone was seen only once. The rearrangement uses TRBV2 and TRBJ2-1; TRBD2 might be the D (5 bases). This CDR3 contains 12 residues. V was pared by 6 bases and J by 5 bases, with 8 bases between. CDR1 is SNHLY, CDR2 FYNNEI, per germline. In DNA, the CDR3 is TGTGCCAGCAGGAGAGGGAACAATGAGCAGTTCTTC. Translated, it gives CASRRGNNEQFF.

The V gene is TRBV4-3, the J gene TRBJ2-3; the D gene is possibly TRBD2 (7 bases). With 4 bases removed from V and 5 bases from J, the gap between germline ends came to 16 bases. The CDR3 has 15 residues. Germline V gene lookup returns CDR1 LGHNA and CDR2 YSLEER. CDR3 nucleotide sequence: TGCGCCAGCAGCCTTGGGTGGGAGGGGGTAGATACGCAGTATTTT. Translated: CASSLGWEGVDTQYF.

The chain joins TRBV25-1 to TRBJ1-4, with 11 bases identical to TRBD1. CDR3 length: 15 amino acids. The trim removed 6 bases at V and 7 bases at J, leaving 7 bases unmatched. CDR1 is MGHDK and CDR2 is SYGVNS in the germline V gene. The CDR3, as DNA: TGTGCCAGCAGCCTAGGAGGGACAGGGGGTGAAAAACTGTTTTTT. Protein sequence: CASSLGGTGGEKLFF.